The rows below give T cell receptor beta chains drawn from one sample of a study of OX40 agonist ivuxolimab in advanced cancers. Only in-frame clones appear in the TCRdb table, and some are missing; sequencing was by immunoSEQ multiplex PCR. The table has tens of thousands of clones, 75% to 90% seen once. The sequenced sample was CD4+ or CD8+ T cells sorted from blood, obtained in a trial of the OX40 agonist ivuxolimab. These receptors were collected from an adult with an advanced solid tumor such as melanoma, head and neck, liver or kidney cancer. Both conserved end residues are part of each CDR3. Each record gives: V gene, clone size, D gene, J gene, CDR3 DNA, CDR3 protein. D genes are given only for firm matches. Some rows have no size entry. The others give once, few or many, or a class for an expanded clone.

TRBV4-1,-,-,TRBJ1-5,TGCGCCAGCAGCCATGGGGAGTCCTTAAGCAATCAGCCCCAGCATTTT,CASSHGESLSNQPQHF
TRBV9,-,-,TRBJ1-4,TGTGCCAGCAGCGTTTCCAGGGGAGGTGAAAAACTGTTTTTT,CASSVSRGGEKLFF
TRBV5-4,-,-,TRBJ2-5,TGTGCCAGCAGCATGGGGGCATTTTGGGGTGATCAAGAGACCCAGTACTTC,CASSMGAFWGDQETQYF
TRBV18,once,-,TRBJ1-5,TGTGCCAGCTCACCTTGGACCGCCAATCAGCCCCAGCATTTT,CASSPWTANQPQHF
TRBV5-8,-,-,TRBJ1-6,TGTGCCAGCAGCTCCGGGACTTATAATTCACCCCTCCACTTT,CASSSGTYNSPLHF
TRBV7-9,-,-,TRBJ1-1,TGTGCCAGCAGCGCCCGTGAAGGGATGAACACTGAAGCTTTCTTT,CASSAREGMNTEAFF
TRBV28,once,-,TRBJ1-5,TGTGCCAGCGAGAGCGGATCCTATAGCAATCAGCCCCAGCATTTT,CASESGSYSNQPQHF
TRBV29-1,-,-,TRBJ1-1,TGCAGCGTTCAAAAAACAGGGAACACTGAAGCTTTCTTT,CSVQKTGNTEAFF
TRBV2,-,-,TRBJ2-2,TGTGCCAGCGCGAGGCAGGGCGGCACCGGGGAGCTGTTTTTT,CASARQGGTGELFF
TRBV18,few,-,TRBJ1-2,TGTGCCAGCTCACCAAAAGGAGACGGCTACACCTTC,CASSPKGDGYTF
TRBV30,-,-,TRBJ1-2,TGTGCCTGGAGGAGCCCGCCGGACTATGGCTACACCTTC,CAWRSPPDYGYTF
TRBV4-2,-,-,TRBJ1-2,TGTGCCAGCAGCCCGAGGACAGAGAATTATGGCTACACCTTC,CASSPRTENYGYTF
TRBV6-1,-,TRBD1,TRBJ1-4,TGTGCCAGCAGTGTGACAGGGCACGAAAAACTGTTTTTT,CASSVTGHEKLFF
TRBV9,few,TRBD2,TRBJ2-3,TGTGCCAGCAGCGTAGGATCCAGCGGGGAAGGCACAGATACGCAGTATTTT,CASSVGSSGEGTDTQYF
TRBV6-5,-,-,TRBJ2-3,TGTGCCAGCAGCCCGAGGGGGGGGCTTTCAGATACGCAGTATTTT,CASSPRGGLSDTQYF
TRBV6-5,-,-,TRBJ2-3,TGTGCCAGCAGTTACTCCTCGCGGGGAAGCACAGATACGCAGTATTTT,CASSYSSRGSTDTQYF
TRBV27,-,-,TRBJ1-6,TGTGCCAGCAGTTTAGGCAAGAATAATTCACCCCTCCACTTT,CASSLGKNNSPLHF
TRBV6-1,-,-,TRBJ2-2,TGTGCCAGCAGCTTAAACGGGGAGCTGTTTTTT,CASSLNGELFF
TRBV15,-,-,TRBJ2-3,TGTGCCACCAGCAGAGATTACCAGGTCACAGATACGCAGTATTTT,CATSRDYQVTDTQYF
TRBV7-9,-,-,TRBJ1-6,TGTGCCAGCAGCCCGAATGCCGGGACGAATAATTCACCCCTCCACTTT,CASSPNAGTNNSPLHF
TRBV7-9,-,-,TRBJ2-3,TGTGCCAGCAGCCCCCCGGGGGGCCGGTACACAGATACGCAGTATTTT,CASSPPGGRYTDTQYF
TRBV6-5,-,-,TRBJ1-5,TGTGCCAGCAGCCCGGGGGGATTCAATCAGCCCCAGCATTTT,CASSPGGFNQPQHF
TRBV19,-,-,TRBJ2-3,TGTGCCAGTAGTATAGGTCTGGGGATGACAGATACGCAGTATTTT,CASSIGLGMTDTQYF
TRBV6-6,-,TRBD1,TRBJ1-6,TGTGCCAGCAGTTCCCGGGGGGGACAGGTTAATTCACCCCTCCACTTT,CASSSRGGQVNSPLHF
TRBV30,-,TRBD1,TRBJ1-1,TGTGCCTGGAGTGCGGGTGACAGGGACACTGAAGCTTTCTTT,CAWSAGDRDTEAFF
TRBV5-1,-,-,TRBJ1-2,TGCGCCAGCAGCCCCCCCGGGGATTGGTATGGCTACACCTTC,CASSPPGDWYGYTF
TRBV10-3,-,-,TRBJ1-2,TGTGCCATCAGTGAGTCTCCGACAAGTTTAAACTATGGCTACACCTTC,CAISESPTSLNYGYTF
TRBV11-2,-,-,TRBJ2-2,TGTGCCACCACCCAGGACCCCACAGGCCTAGGCACCGGGGAGCTGTTTTTT,CATTQDPTGLGTGELFF
TRBV28,few,-,TRBJ1-1,TGTGCCAGCACCGGACCGAGGAACACTGAAGCTTTCTTT,CASTGPRNTEAFF
TRBV30,-,-,TRBJ1-4,TGTGCCTGGGCTGGGGGGAAGGGCGAAAAACTGTTTTTT,CAWAGGKGEKLFF
TRBV7-2,-,-,TRBJ2-5,TGTGCCAGCAGCTCCGAGTCGTGGGAGGAGACCCAGTACTTC,CASSSESWEETQYF
TRBV19,-,TRBD1,TRBJ1-4,TGTGCCAGTAGTACGGACAGGGTAGGCGAAAAACTGTTTTTT,CASSTDRVGEKLFF
TRBV30,few,-,TRBJ1-5,TGTGCCTGGAGCGGAGGGGGTCAGCCCCAGCATTTT,CAWSGGGQPQHF
TRBV11-2,-,-,TRBJ2-7,TGTGCCAGCAGCTGGGGGGTTAAGGGGACGGGTGTCAAATACGAGCAGTACTTC,CASSWGVKGTGVKYEQYF
TRBV7-9,few,-,TRBJ1-6,TGTGCCAGCGAGAGAGATAATTCACCCCTCCACTTT,CASERDNSPLHF
TRBV5-6,-,TRBD1,TRBJ1-6,TGTGCCAGCAGCGGATCACAGGGGGCGTATAATTCACCCCTCCACTTT,CASSGSQGAYNSPLHF
TRBV2,-,-,TRBJ2-2,TGTGCCAGCAAGGGTCTCCCCATCACCGGGGAGCTGTTTTTT,CASKGLPITGELFF
TRBV27,-,-,TRBJ2-7,TGTGCCAGCAGTAAGGGGGACCGGAGCTCCTACGAGCAGTACTTC,CASSKGDRSSYEQYF
TRBV2,-,TRBD1,TRBJ1-5,TGTGCCAGCAGCCTACAGGGGGATAGCAATCAGCCCCAGCATTTT,CASSLQGDSNQPQHF
TRBV6-5,-,-,TRBJ2-3,TGTGCCAGCACTTCGAATCTGGAACACACAGATACGCAGTATTTT,CASTSNLEHTDTQYF
TRBV30,-,-,TRBJ1-3,TGTGCCTGGGGTAGTAACACCATATATTTT,CAWGSNTIYF
TRBV5-1,-,TRBD2,TRBJ2-3,TGCGCCAGCAGCTTGGCCGTAGCGGGGGGTAGAACAGATACGCAGTATTTT,CASSLAVAGGRTDTQYF
TRBV7-9,-,TRBD1,TRBJ2-7,TGTGCCAGCAGCTCTGGGACAGGGGACTACGAGCAGTACTTC,CASSSGTGDYEQYF
TRBV18,-,TRBD1,TRBJ1-5,TGTGCCAGCTCAACAGGGGCGGGTCAGCCCCAGCATTTT,CASSTGAGQPQHF
TRBV7-8,-,-,TRBJ1-5,TGTGCCAGCAGCTTAGGGGTTGGTGGGGCCCTAAATCAGCCCCAGCATTTT,CASSLGVGGALNQPQHF
TRBV15,-,-,TRBJ1-1,TGTGCCACCAGCAGAGAGGTGCAAGTGGTCGGCACTGAAGCTTTCTTT,CATSREVQVVGTEAFF
TRBV5-1,-,-,TRBJ1-1,TGCGCCAGCAGCTCACGGACAGCGAACACTGAAGCTTTCTTT,CASSSRTANTEAFF
TRBV9,-,-,TRBJ2-3,TGTGCCAGCAGCTCGGACTCCTCAGGTACGCAGTATTTT,CASSSDSSGTQYF
TRBV5-6,once,TRBD1,TRBJ2-6,TGTGCCAGCAGCGGGACAGGTAACTCTGGGGCCAACGTCCTGACTTTC,CASSGTGNSGANVLTF